This TCR beta chain was captured by sequencing in a study of T cells expressing NK-cell markers. Study at large: Sorted CD3+CD56+NKG2C+, CD3+CD56+NKG2C- and CD3+CD56-NKG2C+ T cells supplied TCR beta repertoires. Findings of the study overall: Once again these clonotypes came out on top in the CD3+CD56-NKG2C+ fraction of several donors. Over 5 donors showed dominant NKG2C+ clonotypes comprising about 1.0-7.5% of their CD8+ T cells.

About this clonotype: Its antigen is not identified.

Germline values: CDR1 DFQATT, CDR2 SNEGSKA (reference sequence). The CDR3 has 15 residues. Synthesis of TCR beta cDNA relied on 5'RACE template switching carrying UMIs. TCRdb re-called the 5' RACE reads and catalogs CDR3 proteins one per entry, DNA excluded. The sample features some 280,000 distinct CDR3 sequences, with 0.39% in its top ten. J is TRBJ2-3 and V is TRBV20-1; lacking DNA, the TRBD2 call made by TCRdb goes unchecked. The sequence derives from a young man in good health. The specimen was blood T cells: a sorted CD56 or NKG2C T cell subset, CD4+ or CD8+ T cells, or bulk PBMC T cells (not recorded which). The CDR3 reads CSAEKAGLRADTQYF.